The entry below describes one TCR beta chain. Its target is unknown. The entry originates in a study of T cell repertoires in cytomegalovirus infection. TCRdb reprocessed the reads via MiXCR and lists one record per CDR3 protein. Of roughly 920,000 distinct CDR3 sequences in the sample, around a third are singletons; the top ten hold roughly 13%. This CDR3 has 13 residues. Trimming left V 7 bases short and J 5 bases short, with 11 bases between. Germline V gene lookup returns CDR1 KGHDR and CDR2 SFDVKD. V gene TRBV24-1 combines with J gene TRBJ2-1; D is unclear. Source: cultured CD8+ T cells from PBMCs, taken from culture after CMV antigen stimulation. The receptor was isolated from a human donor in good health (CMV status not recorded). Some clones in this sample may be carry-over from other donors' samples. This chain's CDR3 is CATSGPRDNEQFF. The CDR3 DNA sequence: TGTGCCACCAGCGGCCCTCGCGACAATGAGCAGTTCTTC.